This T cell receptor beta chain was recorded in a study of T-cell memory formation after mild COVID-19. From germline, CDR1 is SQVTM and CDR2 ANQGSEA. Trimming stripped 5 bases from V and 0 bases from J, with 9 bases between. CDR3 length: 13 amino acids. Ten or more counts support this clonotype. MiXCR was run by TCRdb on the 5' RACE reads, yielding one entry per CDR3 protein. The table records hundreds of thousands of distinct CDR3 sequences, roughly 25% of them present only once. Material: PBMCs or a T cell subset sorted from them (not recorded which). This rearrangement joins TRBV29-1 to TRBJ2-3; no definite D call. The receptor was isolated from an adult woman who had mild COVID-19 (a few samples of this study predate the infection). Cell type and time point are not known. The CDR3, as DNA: TGCAGCGTTTCGGGTGTTAGCACAGATACGCAGTATTTT. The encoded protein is CSVSGVSTDTQYF.